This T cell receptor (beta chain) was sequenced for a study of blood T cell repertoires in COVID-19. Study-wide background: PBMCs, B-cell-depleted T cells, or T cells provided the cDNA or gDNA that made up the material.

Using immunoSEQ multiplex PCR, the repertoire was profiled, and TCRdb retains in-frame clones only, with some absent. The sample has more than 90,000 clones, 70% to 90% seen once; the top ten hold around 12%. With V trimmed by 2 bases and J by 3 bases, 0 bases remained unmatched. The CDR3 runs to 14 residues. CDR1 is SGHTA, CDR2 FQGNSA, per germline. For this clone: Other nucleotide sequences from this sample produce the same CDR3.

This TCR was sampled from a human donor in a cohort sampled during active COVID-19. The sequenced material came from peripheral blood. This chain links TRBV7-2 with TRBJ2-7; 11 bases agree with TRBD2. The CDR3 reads CASSLTSGSYEQYF. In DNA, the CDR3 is TGTGCCAGCAGCTTAACTAGCGGGAGCTACGAGCAGTACTTC.